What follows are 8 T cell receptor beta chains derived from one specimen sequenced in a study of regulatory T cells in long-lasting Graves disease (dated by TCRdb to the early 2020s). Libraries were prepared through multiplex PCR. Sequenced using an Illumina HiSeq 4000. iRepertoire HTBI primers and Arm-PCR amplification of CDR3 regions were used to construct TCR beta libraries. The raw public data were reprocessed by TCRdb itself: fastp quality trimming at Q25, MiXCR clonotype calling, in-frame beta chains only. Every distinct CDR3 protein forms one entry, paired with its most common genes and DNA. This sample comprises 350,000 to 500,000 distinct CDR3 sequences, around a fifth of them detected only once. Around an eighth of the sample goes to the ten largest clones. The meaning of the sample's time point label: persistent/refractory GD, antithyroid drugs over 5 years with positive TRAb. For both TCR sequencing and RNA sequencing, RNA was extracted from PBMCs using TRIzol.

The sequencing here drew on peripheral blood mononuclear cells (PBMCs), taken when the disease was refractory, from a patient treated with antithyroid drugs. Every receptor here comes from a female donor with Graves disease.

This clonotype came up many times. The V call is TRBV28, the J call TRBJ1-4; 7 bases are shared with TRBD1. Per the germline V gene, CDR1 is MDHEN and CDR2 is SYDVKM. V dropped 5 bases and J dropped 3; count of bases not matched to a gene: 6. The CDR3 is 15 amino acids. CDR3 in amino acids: CASSPPTGPNEKLFF. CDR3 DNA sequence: TGTGCCAGCAGTCCTCCGACAGGGCCTAATGAAAAACTGTTTTTT. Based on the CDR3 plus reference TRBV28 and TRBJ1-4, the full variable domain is DVKVTQSSRYLVKRTGEKVFLECVQDMDHENMFWYRQDPGLGLRLIYFSYDVKMKEKGDIPEGYSVSREKKERFSLILESASTNQTSMYLCASSPPTGPNEKLFFGSGTQLSVL.

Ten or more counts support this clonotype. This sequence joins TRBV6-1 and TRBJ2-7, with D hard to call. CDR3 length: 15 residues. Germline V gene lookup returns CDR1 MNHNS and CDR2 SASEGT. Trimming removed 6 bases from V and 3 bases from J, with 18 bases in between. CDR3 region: CASSHLMRWGYEQYF. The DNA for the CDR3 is TGTGCCAGCAGCCATCTTATGCGGTGGGGCTACGAGCAGTACTTC.

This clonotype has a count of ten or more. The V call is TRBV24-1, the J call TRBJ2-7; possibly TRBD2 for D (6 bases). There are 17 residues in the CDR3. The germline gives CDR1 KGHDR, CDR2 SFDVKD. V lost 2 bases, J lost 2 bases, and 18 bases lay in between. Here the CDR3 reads CATSDSRGGTSTYEQYF. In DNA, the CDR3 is TGTGCCACCAGTGATTCGAGAGGCGGGACGTCTACCTACGAGCAGTACTTC.

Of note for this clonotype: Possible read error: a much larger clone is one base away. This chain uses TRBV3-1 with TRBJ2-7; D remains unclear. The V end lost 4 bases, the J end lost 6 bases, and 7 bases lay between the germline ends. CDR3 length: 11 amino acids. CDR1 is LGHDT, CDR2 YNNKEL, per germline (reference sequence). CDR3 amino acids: CASSREGEQYF. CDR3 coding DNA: TGTGCCAGCAGCCGAGAAGGCGAGCAGTACTTC.

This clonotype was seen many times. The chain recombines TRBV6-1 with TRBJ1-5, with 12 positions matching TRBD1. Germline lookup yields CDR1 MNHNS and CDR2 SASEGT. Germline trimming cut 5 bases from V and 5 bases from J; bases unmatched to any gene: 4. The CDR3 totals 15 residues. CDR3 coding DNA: TGTGCCAGCAGTAGGGACAGGGGGCTTTATCAGCCCCAGCATTTT. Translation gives CASSRDRGLYQPQHF.

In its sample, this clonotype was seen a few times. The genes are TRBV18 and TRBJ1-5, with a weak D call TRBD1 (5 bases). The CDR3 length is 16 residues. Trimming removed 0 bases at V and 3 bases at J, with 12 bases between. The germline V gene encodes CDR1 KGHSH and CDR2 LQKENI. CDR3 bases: TGTGCCAGCTCACCACCGGGATGGGGCCCCAATCAGCCCCAGCATTTT. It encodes CASSPPGWGPNQPQHF.

The CDR3 reads CASSLDTPNQPQHF. In DNA, the CDR3 is TGTGCCAGCAGCTTAGATACCCCGAATCAGCCCCAGCATTTT. The chain joins TRBV11-2 to TRBJ1-5; D call uncertain. The CDR3 spans 14 residues. Germline loops: CDR1 SGHAT, CDR2 FQNNGV. Trimming removed 0 bases from V and 4 bases from J, with 7 bases in between.

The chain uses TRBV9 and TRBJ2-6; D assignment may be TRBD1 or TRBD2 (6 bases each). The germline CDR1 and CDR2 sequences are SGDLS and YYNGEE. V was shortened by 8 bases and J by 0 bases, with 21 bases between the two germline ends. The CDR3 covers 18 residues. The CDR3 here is CASRKGGLSFSGANVLTF. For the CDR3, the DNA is TGTGCCAGTAGAAAAGGGGGGCTCTCCTTCTCTGGGGCCAACGTCCTGACTTTC.